The rows below give T cell receptor beta chains drawn from one sample of a study of T cell changes during pregnancy in multiple sclerosis. Generated by immunoSEQ multiplex PCR, the TCRdb table keeps only in-frame clones and is missing some. The sample consists of 100,000 or so clones, more than 90% of them appearing once. The sequences come from peripheral blood, collected in the second trimester of pregnancy. These receptors were taken from a female donor with multiple sclerosis, enrolled in a pregnancy study. CDR3s include the opening cysteine and the closing phenylalanine or tryptophan. The order of the fields is V gene, clone size, J gene, D gene, CDR3 protein. The D gene is left open where the match is weak. Not every row has a clone size; where given, it reads once, few, many or a size class.

V: TRBV9
size: .
J: TRBJ2-5
D: TRBD1
CDR3: CASSVRDRGRETQYF

V: TRBV2
size: .
J: TRBJ2-5
D: .
CDR3: CASSGPFQETQYF

V: TRBV6-6
size: .
J: TRBJ1-1
D: .
CDR3: CASSPPTRLVNTEAFF

V: TRBV6-5
size: .
J: TRBJ1-1
D: TRBD1
CDR3: CASSYKGQGTEAFF

V: TRBV19
size: .
J: TRBJ1-5
D: .
CDR3: CASSSRGSNQPQHF

V: TRBV28
size: .
J: TRBJ2-4
D: TRBD2
CDR3: CASSLLGGNIQYF

V: TRBV28
size: .
J: TRBJ2-2
D: .
CDR3: CASSKSAGMNTGELFF

V: TRBV5-1
size: few
J: TRBJ1-1
D: .
CDR3: CASSLAGFDTEAFF

V: TRBV6-1
size: .
J: TRBJ1-5
D: TRBD1
CDR3: CASSLGQAFNTQHF

V: TRBV18
size: .
J: TRBJ1-5
D: .
CDR3: CASSLQPTGNSNQPQHF

V: TRBV7-9
size: .
J: TRBJ1-2
D: TRBD1
CDR3: CASSLSQGGIPLANYGYTF

V: TRBV9
size: .
J: TRBJ2-7
D: TRBD2
CDR3: CASSEQPGLTNYEQYF

V: TRBV10-1
size: .
J: TRBJ2-7
D: TRBD1
CDR3: CASSEGTGPYEQYF

V: TRBV27
size: .
J: TRBJ2-2
D: TRBD1
CDR3: CASSYRGKTGELFF

V: TRBV9
size: .
J: TRBJ1-1
D: .
CDR3: CASSVGLVSMNTEAFF

V: TRBV21-1
size: .
J: TRBJ2-2
D: .
CDR3: CASSSCPGTVGTGELFF

V: TRBV28
size: .
J: TRBJ2-1
D: TRBD2
CDR3: CASSLLLAGDNEQFF

V: TRBV28
size: .
J: TRBJ2-1
D: .
CDR3: CASSLSGFEQFF

V: TRBV9
size: .
J: TRBJ1-3
D: .
CDR3: CASSVAGRGTGNTIYF

V: TRBV18
size: .
J: TRBJ2-4
D: TRBD1
CDR3: CASSRQTGMESIQYF

V: TRBV5-1
size: few
J: TRBJ2-7
D: TRBD1
CDR3: CATRTIPGQSSYEQYF

V: TRBV15
size: .
J: TRBJ2-6
D: .
CDR3: CATSSYQGSGANVLTF

V: TRBV6-1
size: .
J: TRBJ2-7
D: .
CDR3: CASTTRPGHKNEQYF

V: TRBV5-1
size: .
J: TRBJ2-5
D: TRBD1
CDR3: CASSYDRGGETQYF

V: TRBV6-5
size: .
J: TRBJ1-1
D: .
CDR3: CASRTRQENTEAFF

V: TRBV28
size: .
J: TRBJ1-4
D: TRBD1
CDR3: CASSLQGVTNEKLFF

V: TRBV6-1
size: .
J: TRBJ2-7
D: TRBD2
CDR3: CASSDVAGDSYEQYF

V: TRBV21-1
size: .
J: TRBJ2-1
D: .
CDR3: CASNPPSVSSYNEQFF

V: TRBV5-1
size: .
J: TRBJ1-2
D: TRBD1
CDR3: CASSLDGQGSYGYTF

V: TRBV6-1
size: .
J: TRBJ2-7
D: TRBD2
CDR3: CASSGLAVAYEQYF